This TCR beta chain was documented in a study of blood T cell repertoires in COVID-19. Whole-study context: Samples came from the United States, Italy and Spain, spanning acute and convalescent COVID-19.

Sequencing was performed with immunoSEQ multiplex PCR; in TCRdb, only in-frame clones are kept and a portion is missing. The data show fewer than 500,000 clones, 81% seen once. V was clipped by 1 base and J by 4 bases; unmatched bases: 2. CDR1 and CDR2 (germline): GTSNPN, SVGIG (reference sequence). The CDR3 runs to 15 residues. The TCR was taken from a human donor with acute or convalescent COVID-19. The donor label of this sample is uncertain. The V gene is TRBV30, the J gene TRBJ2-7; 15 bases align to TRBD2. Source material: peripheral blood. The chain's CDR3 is CAWSGGLAGGYEQYF. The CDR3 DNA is TGTGCCTGGAGTGGAGGACTAGCGGGAGGGTACGAGCAGTACTTC.